This T cell receptor beta chain was captured in a study of cytomegalovirus exposure and HLA in healthy donors. About the study: As an earlier analysis found, some 180 million T cells yielded over 95 million unique TCR beta sequences.

To note about this clone: Its antigen remains unknown.

Study findings and constraints: Later analysis associated a missense DCLRE1C variant with TCR beta V- and J-gene trimming. The Asian-associated ancestry cluster reportedly had fewer N-insertions than the 666-donor mean in a later analysis.

V was cut by 4 bases and J by 1 base, with 11 bases left in between. This CDR3 is 14 amino acids long. Germline CDR1 reads SEHNR; CDR2 reads FQNEAQ (reference sequence). 60 Vbeta and 13 Jbeta primers were used in PCR. Original data processing: A later analysis tallied 80 million or so unique TCR beta chains, approximately 11 million of them shared. Generated by immunoSEQ multiplex PCR, the TCRdb table keeps only in-frame clones and is missing some. V, J and clone size reflect that table, while D and trimming were determined from the DNA. The sample comprises around 170,000 clones, more than 70% of which are singletons, and over 1.2% rests with the top ten.

This receptor was obtained from a girl aged 5 to 17 in good health and CMV-seronegative. The chain has TRBV7-9 and TRBJ2-7; tentative D call: TRBD1 (6 bases). The sequenced sample consisted of PBMCs. The CDR3, as DNA: TGTGCCAGCAGCTCGACAGGTCTATCCTACGAGCAGTACTTC. As protein: CASSSTGLSYEQYF.